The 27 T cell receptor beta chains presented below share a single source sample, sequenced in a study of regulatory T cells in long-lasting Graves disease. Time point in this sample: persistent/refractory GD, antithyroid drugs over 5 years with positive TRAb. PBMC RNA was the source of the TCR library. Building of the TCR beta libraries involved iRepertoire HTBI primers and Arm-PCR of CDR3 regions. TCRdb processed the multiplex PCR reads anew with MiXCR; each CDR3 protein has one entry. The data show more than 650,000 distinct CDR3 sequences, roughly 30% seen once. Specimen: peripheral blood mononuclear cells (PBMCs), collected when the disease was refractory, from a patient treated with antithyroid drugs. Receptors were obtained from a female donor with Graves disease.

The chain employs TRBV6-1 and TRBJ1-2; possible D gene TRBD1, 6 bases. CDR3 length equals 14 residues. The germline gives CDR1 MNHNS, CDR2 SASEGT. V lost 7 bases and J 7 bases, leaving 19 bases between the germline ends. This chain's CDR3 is CASKVGRGSAGYTF. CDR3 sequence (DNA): TGTGCCAGCAAGGTGGGCAGGGGAAGTGCTGGCTACACCTTC.

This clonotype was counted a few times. DNA of the CDR3: TGTGCCAGCAGCGAACAGGGCGAAGAGCAGTACTTC. The encoded protein is CASSEQGEEQYF. This chain connects TRBV11-2 to TRBJ2-7, with a tentative D call TRBD1 (6 bases). Germline CDR1 reads SGHAT; CDR2 reads FQNNGV. Trimming took 5 bases from V and 7 from J, leaving 12 bases between them. This CDR3 comprises 12 residues.

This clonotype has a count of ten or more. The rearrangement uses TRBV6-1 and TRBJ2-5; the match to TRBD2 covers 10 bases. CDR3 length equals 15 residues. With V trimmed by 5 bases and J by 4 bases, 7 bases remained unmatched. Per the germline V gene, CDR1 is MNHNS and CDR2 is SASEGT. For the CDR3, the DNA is TGTGCCAGCAGTCCTCTCAAGCGGGAGGGAGAGACCCAGTACTTC. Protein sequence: CASSPLKREGETQYF.

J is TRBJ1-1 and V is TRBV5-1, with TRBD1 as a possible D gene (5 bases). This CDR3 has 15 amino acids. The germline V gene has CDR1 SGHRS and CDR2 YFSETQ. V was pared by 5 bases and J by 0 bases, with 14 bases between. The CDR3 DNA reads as TGCGCCAGCAGTCCATCGGGGGAGCTGAACACTGAAGCTTTCTTT. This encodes CASSPSGELNTEAFF.

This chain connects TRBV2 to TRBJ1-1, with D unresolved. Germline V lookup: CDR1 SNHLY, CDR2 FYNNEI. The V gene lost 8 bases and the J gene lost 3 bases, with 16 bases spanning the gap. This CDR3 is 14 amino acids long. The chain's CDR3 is CASSSGERHTEAFF. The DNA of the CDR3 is TGTGCCAGCTCGTCCGGAGAGAGACACACTGAAGCTTTCTTT.

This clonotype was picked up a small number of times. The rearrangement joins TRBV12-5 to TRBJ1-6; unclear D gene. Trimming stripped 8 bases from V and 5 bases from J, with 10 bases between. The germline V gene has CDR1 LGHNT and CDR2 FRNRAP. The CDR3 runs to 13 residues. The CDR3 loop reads CASTSVDNSPLHF. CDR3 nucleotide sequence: TGTGCTAGTACTTCGGTGGATAATTCACCCCTCCACTTT. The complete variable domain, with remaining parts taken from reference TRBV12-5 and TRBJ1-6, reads DARVTQTPRHKVTEMGQEVTMRCQPILGHNTVFWYRQTMMQGLELLAYFRNRAPLDDSGMPKDRFSAEMPDATLATLKIQPSEPRDSAVYFCASTSVDNSPLHFGNGTRLTVT.

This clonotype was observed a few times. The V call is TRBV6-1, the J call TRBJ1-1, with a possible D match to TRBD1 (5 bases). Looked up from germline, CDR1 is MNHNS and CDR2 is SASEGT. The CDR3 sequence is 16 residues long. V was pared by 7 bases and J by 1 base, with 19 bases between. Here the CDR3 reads CASTTRGAGTNTEAFF. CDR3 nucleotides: TGTGCCAGCACCACGCGCGGGGCTGGGACGAACACTGAAGCTTTCTTT.

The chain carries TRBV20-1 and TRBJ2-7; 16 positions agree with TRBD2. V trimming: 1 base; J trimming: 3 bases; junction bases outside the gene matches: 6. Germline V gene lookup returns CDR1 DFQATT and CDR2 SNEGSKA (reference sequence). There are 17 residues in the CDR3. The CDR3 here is CSARVPGLAGGLYEQYF. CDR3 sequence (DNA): TGCAGTGCTAGAGTCCCGGGACTAGCGGGAGGGCTCTACGAGCAGTACTTC.

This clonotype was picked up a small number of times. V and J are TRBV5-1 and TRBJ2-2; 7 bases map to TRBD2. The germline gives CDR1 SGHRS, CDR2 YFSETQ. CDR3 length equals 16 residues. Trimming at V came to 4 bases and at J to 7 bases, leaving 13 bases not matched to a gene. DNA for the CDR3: TGCGCCAGCAGCCTAAGTACGAGCGGGAAGGTCGGGGAGCTGTTTTTT. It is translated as CASSLSTSGKVGELFF.

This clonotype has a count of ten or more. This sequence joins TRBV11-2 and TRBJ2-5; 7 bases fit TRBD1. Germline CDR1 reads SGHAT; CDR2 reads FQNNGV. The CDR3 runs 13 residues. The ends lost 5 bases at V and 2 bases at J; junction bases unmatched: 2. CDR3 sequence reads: CASSQGQQETQYF. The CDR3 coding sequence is TGTGCCAGCAGCCAGGGACAGCAAGAGACCCAGTACTTC.

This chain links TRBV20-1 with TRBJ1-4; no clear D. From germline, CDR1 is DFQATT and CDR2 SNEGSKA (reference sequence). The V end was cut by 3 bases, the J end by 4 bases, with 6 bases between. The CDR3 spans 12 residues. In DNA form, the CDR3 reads TGCAGTGCTAGTACAGATAATGAAAAACTGTTTTTT. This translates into CSASTDNEKLFF.

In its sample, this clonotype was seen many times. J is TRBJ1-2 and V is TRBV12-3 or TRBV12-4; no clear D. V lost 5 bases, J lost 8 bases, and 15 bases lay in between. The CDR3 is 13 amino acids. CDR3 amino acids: CASSPGSLRGYTF. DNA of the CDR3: TGTGCCAGCAGTCCGGGATCTCTGAGGGGCTACACCTTC.

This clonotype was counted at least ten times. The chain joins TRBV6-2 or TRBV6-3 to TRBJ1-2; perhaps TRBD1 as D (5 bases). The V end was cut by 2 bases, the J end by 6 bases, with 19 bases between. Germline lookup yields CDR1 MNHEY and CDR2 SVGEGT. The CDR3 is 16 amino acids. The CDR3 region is CASSYAINRGTDGYTF. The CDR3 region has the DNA TGTGCCAGCAGTTACGCAATTAACCGGGGGACGGATGGCTACACCTTC.

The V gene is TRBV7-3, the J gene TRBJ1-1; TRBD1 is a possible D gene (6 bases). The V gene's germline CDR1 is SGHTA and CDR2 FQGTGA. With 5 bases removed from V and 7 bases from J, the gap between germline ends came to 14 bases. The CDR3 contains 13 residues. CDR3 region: CASSERGNSEAFF. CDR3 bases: TGTGCCAGCAGCGAAAGGGGGAATAGTGAAGCTTTCTTT.

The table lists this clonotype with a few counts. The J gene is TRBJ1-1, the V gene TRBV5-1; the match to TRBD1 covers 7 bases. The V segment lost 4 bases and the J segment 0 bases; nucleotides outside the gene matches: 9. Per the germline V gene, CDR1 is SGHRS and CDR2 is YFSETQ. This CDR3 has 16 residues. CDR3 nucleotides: TGCGCCAGCAGCCGGAGCTCCACAGGGGTGAACACTGAAGCTTTCTTT. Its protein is CASSRSSTGVNTEAFF.

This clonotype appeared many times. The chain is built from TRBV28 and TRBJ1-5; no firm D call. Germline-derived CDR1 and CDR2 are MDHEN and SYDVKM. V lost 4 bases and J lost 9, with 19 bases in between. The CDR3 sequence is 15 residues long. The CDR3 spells CASSWIQGSRRPQHF. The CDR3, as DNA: TGTGCCAGCAGTTGGATTCAAGGATCCAGGAGGCCCCAGCATTTT.

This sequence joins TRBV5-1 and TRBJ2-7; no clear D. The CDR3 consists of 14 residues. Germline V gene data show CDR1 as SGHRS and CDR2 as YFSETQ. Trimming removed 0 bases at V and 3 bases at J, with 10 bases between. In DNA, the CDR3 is TGCGCCAGCAGCTTGGAAGACGCTAGCTACGAGCAGTACTTC. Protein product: CASSLEDASYEQYF.

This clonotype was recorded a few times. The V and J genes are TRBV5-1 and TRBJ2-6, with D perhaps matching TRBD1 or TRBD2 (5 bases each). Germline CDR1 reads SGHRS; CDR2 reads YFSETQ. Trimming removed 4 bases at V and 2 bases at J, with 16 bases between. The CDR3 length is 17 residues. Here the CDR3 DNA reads TGCGCCAGCAGCCTTGAGGGGCGAGCTCCTGGGGCCAACGTCCTGACTTTC. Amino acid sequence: CASSLEGRAPGANVLTF.

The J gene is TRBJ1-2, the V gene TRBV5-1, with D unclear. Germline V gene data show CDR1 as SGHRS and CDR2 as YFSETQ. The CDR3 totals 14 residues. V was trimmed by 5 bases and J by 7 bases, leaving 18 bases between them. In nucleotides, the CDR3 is TGCGCCAGCAGTCCAACGCCGGGCGTTGCTGGCTACACCTTC. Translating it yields CASSPTPGVAGYTF. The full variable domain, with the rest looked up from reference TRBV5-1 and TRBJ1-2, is KAGVTQTPRYLIKTRGQQVTLSCSPISGHRSVSWYQQTPGQGLQFLFEYFSETQRNKGNFPGRFSGRQFSNSRSEMNVSTLELGDSALYLCASSPTPGVAGYTFGSGTRLTVV.

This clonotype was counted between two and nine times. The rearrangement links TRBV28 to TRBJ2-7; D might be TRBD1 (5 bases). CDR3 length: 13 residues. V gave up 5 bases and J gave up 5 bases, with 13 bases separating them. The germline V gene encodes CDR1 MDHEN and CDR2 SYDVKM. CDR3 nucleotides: TGTGCCAGCAGTCCCAGGGTTGGCAACGAGCAGTACTTC. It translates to CASSPRVGNEQYF.

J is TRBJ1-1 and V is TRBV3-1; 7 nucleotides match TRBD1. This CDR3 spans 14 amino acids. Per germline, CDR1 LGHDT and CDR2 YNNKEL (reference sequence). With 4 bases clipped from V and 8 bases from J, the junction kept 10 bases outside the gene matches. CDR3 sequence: CASSRQGGVAEAFF. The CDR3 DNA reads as TGTGCCAGCAGCCGACAGGGAGGAGTTGCAGAAGCTTTCTTT.

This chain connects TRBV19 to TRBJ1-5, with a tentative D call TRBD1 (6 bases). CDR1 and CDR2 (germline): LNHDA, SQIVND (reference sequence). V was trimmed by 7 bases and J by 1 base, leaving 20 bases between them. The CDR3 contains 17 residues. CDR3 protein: CASTTLSRGGSNQPQHF. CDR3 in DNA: TGTGCCAGTACCACTTTGAGCAGGGGAGGAAGCAATCAGCCCCAGCATTTT.

The CDR3 reads CASSGNTDTQYF. Here the CDR3 DNA reads TGTGCCAGCAGTGGGAACACAGATACGCAGTATTTT. The chain recombines TRBV2 with TRBJ2-3, with D hard to call. Germline lookup yields CDR1 SNHLY and CDR2 FYNNEI. This CDR3 region has 12 residues. Trimming left V 4 bases short and J 2 bases short, with 4 bases between.

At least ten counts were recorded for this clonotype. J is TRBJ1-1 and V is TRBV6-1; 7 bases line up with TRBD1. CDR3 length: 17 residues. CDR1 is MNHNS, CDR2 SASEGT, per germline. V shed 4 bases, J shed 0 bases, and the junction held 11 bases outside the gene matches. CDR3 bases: TGTGCCAGCAGTGGTGGGCCCGGGACAGTCATGAACACTGAAGCTTTCTTT. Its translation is CASSGGPGTVMNTEAFF.

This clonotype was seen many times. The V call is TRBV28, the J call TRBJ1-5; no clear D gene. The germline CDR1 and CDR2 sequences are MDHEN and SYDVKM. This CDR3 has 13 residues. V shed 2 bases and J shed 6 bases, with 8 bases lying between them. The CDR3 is CASSLASFQPQHF. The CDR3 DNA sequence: TGTGCCAGCAGTTTAGCGAGTTTTCAGCCCCAGCATTTT.

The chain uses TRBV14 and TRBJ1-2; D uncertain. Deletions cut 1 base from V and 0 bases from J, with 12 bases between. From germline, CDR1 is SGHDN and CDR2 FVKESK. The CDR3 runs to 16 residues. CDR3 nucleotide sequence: TGTGCCAGCAGCCAAGTTGCCGGGTATTCTAACTATGGCTACACCTTC. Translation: CASSQVAGYSNYGYTF. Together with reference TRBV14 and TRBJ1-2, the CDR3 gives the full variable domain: EAGVTQFPSHSVIEKGQTVTLRCDPISGHDNLYWYRRVMGKEIKFLLHFVKESKQDESGMPNNRFLAERTGGTYSTLKVQPAELEDSGVYFCASSQVAGYSNYGYTFGSGTRLTVV.

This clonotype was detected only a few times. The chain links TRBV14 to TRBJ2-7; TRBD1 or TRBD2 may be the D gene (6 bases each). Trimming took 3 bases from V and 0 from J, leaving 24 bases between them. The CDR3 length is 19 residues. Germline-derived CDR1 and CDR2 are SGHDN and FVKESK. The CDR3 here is CASSHRMNRVAGSSYEQYF. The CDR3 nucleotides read TGTGCCAGCAGCCATCGGATGAACAGGGTGGCGGGAAGCTCCTACGAGCAGTACTTC.